This TCR beta chain is from a study of blood T cell repertoires in COVID-19. Turning to the study itself: Donors in the United States, Italy and Spain gave samples during acute or convalescent COVID-19. The cDNA or gDNA used as material had been derived from T cells, B-cell-depleted T cells, or PBMCs.

This CDR3 is 16 amino acids long. Trimming took 0 bases from V and 0 from J; bases not matched to a gene: 4. Germline CDR1 reads SGHRS; CDR2 reads YFSETQ. Here immunoSEQ multiplex PCR was the method, and the copy in TCRdb shows in-frame clones only, minus some. The sample has some 310,000 clones, roughly 84% seen once; the top ten hold 1%. This chain joins TRBV5-1 and TRBJ2-3; 7 positions match TRBD2. This TCR was sampled from a man aged 45-60 years with active or convalescent COVID-19. Source material: peripheral blood. The chain's CDR3 is CASSLGNSGSTDTQYF. CDR3 DNA: TGCGCCAGCAGCTTGGGAAATAGCGGGAGCACAGATACGCAGTATTTT.